Each of the 5 T cell receptor beta chains below was sequenced from the same sample in a study of blood T cell repertoires in COVID-19. Generated by immunoSEQ multiplex PCR, the TCRdb table keeps only in-frame clones and is missing some. Here the sample spans about 160,000 clones, approximately 82% being singletons. The sample consisted of PBMCs or T cells enriched from blood (not recorded which). The receptors derive from a man aged 60-69 years who had recovered from COVID-19.

This rearrangement joins TRBV28 to TRBJ1-2; D remains unclear. Per the germline V gene, CDR1 is MDHEN and CDR2 is SYDVKM. This CDR3 comprises 13 residues. The V gene lost 2 bases and the J gene lost 4 bases, with 8 bases spanning the gap. The CDR3 nucleotides read TGTGCCAGCAGTTTAGGCCAGTCCTATGGCTACACCTTC. Amino acids: CASSLGQSYGYTF.

The V call is TRBV2, the J call TRBJ1-5; TRBD1 matches at 7 bases. Per germline, CDR1 SNHLY and CDR2 FYNNEI. J gave up 1 base and V 3 bases, and 18 bases lay outside the gene matches. The CDR3 has 20 amino acids. The CDR3 sequence: CASSDSVYAGGKGSNQPQHF. CDR3 nucleotides: TGTGCCAGCAGTGACTCGGTTTACGCAGGGGGGAAAGGGAGCAATCAGCCCCAGCATTTT.

This chain uses TRBV3-1 (or the pseudogene TRBV3-2) with TRBJ1-1; D not certain. V was pared by 7 bases and J by 5 bases, with 14 bases between. This CDR3 region has 13 residues. Germline CDR1 reads LGHDT; CDR2 reads YNNKEL (reference sequence). The CDR3 spells CASTGMGGTEAFF. CDR3 sequence (DNA): TGTGCCAGCACCGGGATGGGAGGAACTGAAGCTTTCTTT.

This chain connects TRBV7-8 to TRBJ2-1; 16 bases match TRBD2. V lost 1 base to trimming and J lost 15 bases; unmatched junction nucleotides: 9. This CDR3 contains 16 residues. Per germline, CDR1 SGHVS and CDR2 FQNEAQ. CDR3 amino acids: CASSLVGTSGRAGTFF. CDR3 bases: TGTGCCAGCAGCTTAGTCGGGACTAGCGGGAGGGCCGGCACGTTCTTC.

This chain connects TRBV11-2 to TRBJ2-7, with TRBD2 matching over 7 bases. Germline V gene lookup returns CDR1 SGHAT and CDR2 FQNNGV. This CDR3 contains 12 residues. The V gene end was trimmed by 9 bases and the J gene end by 7 bases; junction bases not matched to a gene: 9. The CDR3 reads CASGNLGGEQYF. Written as DNA, the CDR3 is TGTGCCAGTGGAAACTTGGGGGGGGAGCAGTACTTC.